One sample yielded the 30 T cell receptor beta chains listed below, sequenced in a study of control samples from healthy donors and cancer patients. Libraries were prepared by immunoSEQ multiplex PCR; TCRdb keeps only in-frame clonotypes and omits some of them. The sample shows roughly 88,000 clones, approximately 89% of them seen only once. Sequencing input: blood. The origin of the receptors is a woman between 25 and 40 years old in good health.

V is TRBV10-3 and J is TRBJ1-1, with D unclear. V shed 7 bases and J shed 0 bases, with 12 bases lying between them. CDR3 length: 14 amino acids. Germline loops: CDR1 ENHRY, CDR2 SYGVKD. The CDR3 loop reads CAIKGKAMNTEAFF. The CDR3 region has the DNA TGTGCCATCAAGGGTAAAGCAATGAACACTGAAGCTTTCTTT.

The CDR3 reads CASFGQLNQPQHF. DNA for the CDR3: TGCGCCAGCTTCGGCCAGCTCAATCAGCCCCAGCATTTT. J is TRBJ1-5 and V is TRBV10-2; D uncertain. V was cut by 8 bases and J by 3 bases, with 11 bases left in between. This CDR3 region has 13 residues. From germline, CDR1 is WSHSY and CDR2 SAAADI.

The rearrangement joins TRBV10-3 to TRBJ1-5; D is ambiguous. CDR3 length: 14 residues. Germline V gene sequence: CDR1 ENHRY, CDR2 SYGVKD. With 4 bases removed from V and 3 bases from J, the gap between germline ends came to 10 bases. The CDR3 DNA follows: TGTGCCATCAGTGTGGGCCTCTTCAATCAGCCCCAGCATTTT. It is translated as CAISVGLFNQPQHF.

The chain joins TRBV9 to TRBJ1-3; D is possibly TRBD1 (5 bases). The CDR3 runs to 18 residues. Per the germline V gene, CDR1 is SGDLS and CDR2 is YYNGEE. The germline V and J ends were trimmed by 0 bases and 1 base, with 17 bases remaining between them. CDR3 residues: CASSVGGTVLHSGNTIYF. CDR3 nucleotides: TGTGCCAGCAGCGTAGGTGGGACCGTCCTTCATTCTGGAAACACCATATATTTT.

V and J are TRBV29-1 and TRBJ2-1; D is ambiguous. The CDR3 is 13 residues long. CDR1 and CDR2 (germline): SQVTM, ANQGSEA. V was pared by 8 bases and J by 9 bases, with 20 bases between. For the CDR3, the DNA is TGCAGCCCCCCCATCCAACTTGGCGGTGAGCAGTTCTTC. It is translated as CSPPIQLGGEQFF.

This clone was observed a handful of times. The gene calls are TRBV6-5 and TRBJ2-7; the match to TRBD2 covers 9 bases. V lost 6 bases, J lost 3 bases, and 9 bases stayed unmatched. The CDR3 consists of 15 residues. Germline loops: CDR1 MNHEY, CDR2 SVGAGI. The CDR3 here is CASSPGSGGSYEQYF. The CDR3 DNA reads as TGTGCCAGCAGCCCCGGGAGCGGGGGGAGCTACGAGCAGTACTTC.

The CDR3 sequence: CSVVSPGRPTQYF. In DNA form, the CDR3 reads TGCAGCGTTGTTTCTCCCGGGAGACCTACGCAGTATTTT. V usage is TRBV29-1 and J usage is TRBJ2-3; TRBD2 is a possible D gene (6 bases). Trimming removed 4 bases from V and 8 bases from J, with 16 bases in between. This CDR3 region has 13 residues. The germline V gene encodes CDR1 SQVTM and CDR2 ANQGSEA.

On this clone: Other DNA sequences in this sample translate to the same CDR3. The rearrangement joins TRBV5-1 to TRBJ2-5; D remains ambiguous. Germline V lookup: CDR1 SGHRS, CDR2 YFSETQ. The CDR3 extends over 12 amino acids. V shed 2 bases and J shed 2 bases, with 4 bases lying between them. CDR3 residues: CASSLGQETQYF. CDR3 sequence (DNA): TGCGCCAGCAGCTTAGGACAAGAGACCCAGTACTTC.

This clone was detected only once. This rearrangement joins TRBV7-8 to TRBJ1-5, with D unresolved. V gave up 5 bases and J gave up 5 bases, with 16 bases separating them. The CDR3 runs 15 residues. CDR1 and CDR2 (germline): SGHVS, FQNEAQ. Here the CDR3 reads CASSPWEVMHQPQHF. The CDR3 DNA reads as TGTGCCAGCAGCCCCTGGGAGGTAATGCATCAGCCCCAGCATTTT.

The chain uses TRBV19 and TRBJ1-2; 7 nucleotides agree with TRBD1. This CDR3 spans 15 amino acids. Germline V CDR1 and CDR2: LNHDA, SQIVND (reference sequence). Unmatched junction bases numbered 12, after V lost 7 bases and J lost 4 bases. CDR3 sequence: CASKLGRGPTYGYTF. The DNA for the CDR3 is TGTGCCAGTAAGTTAGGAAGGGGGCCTACCTATGGCTACACCTTC.

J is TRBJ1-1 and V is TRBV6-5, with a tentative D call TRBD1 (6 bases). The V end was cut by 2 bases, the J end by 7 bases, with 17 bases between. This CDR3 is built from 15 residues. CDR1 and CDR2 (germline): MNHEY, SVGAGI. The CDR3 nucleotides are TGTGCCAGCAGTTACACACCCGGACAGCCTGATGAAGCTTTCTTT. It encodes CASSYTPGQPDEAFF.

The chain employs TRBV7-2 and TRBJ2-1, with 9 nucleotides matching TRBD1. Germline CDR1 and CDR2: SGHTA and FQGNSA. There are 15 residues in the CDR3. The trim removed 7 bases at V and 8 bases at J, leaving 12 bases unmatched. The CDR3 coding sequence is TGTGCCAGCACCCTGGGACAGGGCCCTTTTGATGAGCAGTTCTTC. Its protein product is CASTLGQGPFDEQFF.

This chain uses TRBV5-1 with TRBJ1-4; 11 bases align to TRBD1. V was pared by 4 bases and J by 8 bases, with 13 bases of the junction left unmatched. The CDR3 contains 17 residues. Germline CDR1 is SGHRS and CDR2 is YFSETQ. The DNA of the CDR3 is TGCGCCAGCAGCAAGCCGGGACAGGGGGTGTTGGAGGAAAAACTGTTTTTT. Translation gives CASSKPGQGVLEEKLFF.

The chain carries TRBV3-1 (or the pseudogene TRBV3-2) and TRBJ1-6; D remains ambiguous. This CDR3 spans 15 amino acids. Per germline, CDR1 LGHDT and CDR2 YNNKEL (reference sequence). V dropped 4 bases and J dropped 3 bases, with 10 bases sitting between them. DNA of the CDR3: TGTGCCAGCAGCCGCGGTGAATACTATAATTCACCCCTCCACTTT. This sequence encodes CASSRGEYYNSPLHF.

CDR3 in amino acids: CASSEGGSKETQYF. The CDR3, as DNA: TGCGCCAGCAGTGAAGGGGGGTCGAAAGAGACCCAGTACTTC. This sequence joins TRBV10-1 and TRBJ2-5; perhaps D is TRBD1 or TRBD2 (6 bases each). CDR1 WNHNN and CDR2 SYGVQD come from the germline V gene (reference sequence). Trimming stripped 3 bases from V and 3 bases from J, with 11 bases between. The CDR3 length is 14 residues.

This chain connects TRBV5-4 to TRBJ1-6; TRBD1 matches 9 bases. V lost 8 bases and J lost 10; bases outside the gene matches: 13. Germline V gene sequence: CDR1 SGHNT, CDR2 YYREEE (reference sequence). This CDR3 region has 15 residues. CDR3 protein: CASRQGQGIRSPLHF. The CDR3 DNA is TGTGCCAGTCGCCAGGGACAGGGTATACGCTCACCCCTCCACTTT.

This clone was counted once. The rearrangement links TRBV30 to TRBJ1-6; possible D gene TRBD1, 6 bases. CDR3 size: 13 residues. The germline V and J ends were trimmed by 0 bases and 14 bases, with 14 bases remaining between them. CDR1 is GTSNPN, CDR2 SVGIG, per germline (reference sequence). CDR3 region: CAWSVGGGFTLHF. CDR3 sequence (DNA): TGTGCCTGGAGTGTGGGTGGGGGCTTCACCCTCCACTTT.

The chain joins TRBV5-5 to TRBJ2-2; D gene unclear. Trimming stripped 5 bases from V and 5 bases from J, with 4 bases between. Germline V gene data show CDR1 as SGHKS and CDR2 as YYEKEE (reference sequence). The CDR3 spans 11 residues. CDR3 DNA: TGTGCCAGCAGTGTTACCGGGGAGCTGTTTTTT. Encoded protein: CASSVTGELFF.

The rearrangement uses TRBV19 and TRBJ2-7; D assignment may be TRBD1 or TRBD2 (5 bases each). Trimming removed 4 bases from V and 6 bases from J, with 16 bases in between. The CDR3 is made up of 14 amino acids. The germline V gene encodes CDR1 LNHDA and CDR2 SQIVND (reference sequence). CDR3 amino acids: CASSRGTDVREQYF. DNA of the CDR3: TGTGCCAGTAGTAGAGGGACGGACGTCCGCGAGCAGTACTTC. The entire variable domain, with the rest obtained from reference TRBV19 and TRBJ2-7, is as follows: DGGITQSPKYLFRKEGQNVTLSCEQNLNHDAMYWYRQDPGQGLRLIYYSQIVNDFQKGDIAEGYSVSREKKESFPLTVTSAQKNPTAFYLCASSRGTDVREQYFGPGTRLTVT.

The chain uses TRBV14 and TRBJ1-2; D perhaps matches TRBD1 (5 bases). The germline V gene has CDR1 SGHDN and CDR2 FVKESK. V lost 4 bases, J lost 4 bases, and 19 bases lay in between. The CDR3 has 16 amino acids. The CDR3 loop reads CASSRERGGVAYGYTF. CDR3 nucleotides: TGTGCCAGCAGCCGCGAACGGGGCGGCGTTGCCTATGGCTACACCTTC.

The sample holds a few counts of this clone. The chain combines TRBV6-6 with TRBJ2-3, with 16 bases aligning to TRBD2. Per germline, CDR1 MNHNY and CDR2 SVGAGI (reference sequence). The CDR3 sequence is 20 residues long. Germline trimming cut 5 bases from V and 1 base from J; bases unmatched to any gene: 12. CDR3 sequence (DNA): TGTGCCAGCAGTGGATCCCAGGGACTAGCGGGGGGGCGGGGCACAGATACGCAGTATTTT. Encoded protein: CASSGSQGLAGGRGTDTQYF.

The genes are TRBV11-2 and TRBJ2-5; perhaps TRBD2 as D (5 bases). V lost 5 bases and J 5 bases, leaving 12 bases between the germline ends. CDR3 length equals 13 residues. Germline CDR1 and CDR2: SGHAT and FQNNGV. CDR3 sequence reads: CASSTHRGETQYF. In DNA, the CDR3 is TGTGCCAGCAGCACACACAGAGGGGAGACCCAGTACTTC.

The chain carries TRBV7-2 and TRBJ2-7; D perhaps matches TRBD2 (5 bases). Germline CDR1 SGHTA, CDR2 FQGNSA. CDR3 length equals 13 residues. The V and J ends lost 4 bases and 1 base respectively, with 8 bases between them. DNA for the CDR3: TGTGCCAGCAGCTCCGGAGGATCCTACGAGCAGTACTTC. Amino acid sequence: CASSSGGSYEQYF.

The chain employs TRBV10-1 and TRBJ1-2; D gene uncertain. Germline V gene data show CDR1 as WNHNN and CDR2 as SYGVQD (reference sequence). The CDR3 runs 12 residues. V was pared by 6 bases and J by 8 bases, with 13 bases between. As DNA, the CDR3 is TGCGCCAGCAGCATGGGAGCTCGAGGCTACACCTTC. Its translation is CASSMGARGYTF.

This chain's CDR3 is CASSTTGTGFGDLNYGYTF. The CDR3 coding sequence is TGTGCCAGCTCGACTACCGGGACAGGGTTCGGAGATCTGAACTATGGCTACACCTTC. V usage is TRBV18 and J usage is TRBJ1-2, with 9 positions matching TRBD1. The germline gives CDR1 KGHSH, CDR2 LQKENI. V shed 6 bases and J 2 bases; nucleotides not matched to a gene: 19. The CDR3 runs 19 residues. Variable domain in full (rest from reference TRBV18 and TRBJ1-2): NAGVMQNPRHLVRRRGQEARLRCSPMKGHSHVYWYRQLPEEGLKFMVYLQKENIIDESGMPKERFSAEFPKEGPSILRIQQVVRGDSAAYFCASSTTGTGFGDLNYGYTFGSGTRLTVV.

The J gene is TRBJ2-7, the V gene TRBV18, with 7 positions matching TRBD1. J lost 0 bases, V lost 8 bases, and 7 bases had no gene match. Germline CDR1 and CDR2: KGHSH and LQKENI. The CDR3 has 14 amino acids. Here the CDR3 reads CASTADRSSYEQYF. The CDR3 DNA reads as TGTGCCAGCACGGCGGACAGGAGCTCCTACGAGCAGTACTTC.

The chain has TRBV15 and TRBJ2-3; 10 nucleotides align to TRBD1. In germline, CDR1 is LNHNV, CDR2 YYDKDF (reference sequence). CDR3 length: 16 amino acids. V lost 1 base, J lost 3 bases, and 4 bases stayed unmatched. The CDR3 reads CATSRGRDRGTDTQYF. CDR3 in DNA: TGTGCCACCAGCAGAGGCCGGGACAGGGGAACAGATACGCAGTATTTT.

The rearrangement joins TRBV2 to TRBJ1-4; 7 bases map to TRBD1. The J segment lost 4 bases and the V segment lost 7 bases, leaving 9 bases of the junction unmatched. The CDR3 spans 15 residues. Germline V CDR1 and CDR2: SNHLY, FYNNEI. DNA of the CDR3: TGTGCCAGCACCTCTGGTAGGGGGCATAATGAAAAACTGTTTTTT. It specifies CASTSGRGHNEKLFF.

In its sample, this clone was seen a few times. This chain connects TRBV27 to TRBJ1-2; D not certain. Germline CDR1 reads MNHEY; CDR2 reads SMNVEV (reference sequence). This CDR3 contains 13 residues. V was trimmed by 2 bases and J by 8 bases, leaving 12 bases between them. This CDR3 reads CASSLNPARGYTF. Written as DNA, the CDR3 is TGTGCCAGCAGTTTAAACCCGGCTCGAGGCTACACCTTC.

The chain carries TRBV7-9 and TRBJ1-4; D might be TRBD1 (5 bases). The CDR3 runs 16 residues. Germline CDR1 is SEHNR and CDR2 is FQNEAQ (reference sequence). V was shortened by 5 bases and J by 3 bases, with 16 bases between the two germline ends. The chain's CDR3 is CASSAQPGIANEKLFF. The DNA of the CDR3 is TGTGCCAGCAGCGCTCAACCAGGGATCGCTAATGAAAAACTGTTTTTT.